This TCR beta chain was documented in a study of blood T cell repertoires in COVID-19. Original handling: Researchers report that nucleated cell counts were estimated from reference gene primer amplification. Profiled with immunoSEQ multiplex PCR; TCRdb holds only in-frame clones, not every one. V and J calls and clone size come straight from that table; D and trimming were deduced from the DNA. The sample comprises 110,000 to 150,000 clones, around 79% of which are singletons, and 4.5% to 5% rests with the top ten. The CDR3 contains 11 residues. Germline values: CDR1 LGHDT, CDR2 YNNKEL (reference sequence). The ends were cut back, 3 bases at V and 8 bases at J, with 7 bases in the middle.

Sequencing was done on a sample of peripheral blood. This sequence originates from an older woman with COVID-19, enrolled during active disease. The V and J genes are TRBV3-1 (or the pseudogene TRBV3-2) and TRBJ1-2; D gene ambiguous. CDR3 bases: TGTGCCAGCAGCCAGAGCGAGGGCTACACCTTC. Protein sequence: CASSQSEGYTF.